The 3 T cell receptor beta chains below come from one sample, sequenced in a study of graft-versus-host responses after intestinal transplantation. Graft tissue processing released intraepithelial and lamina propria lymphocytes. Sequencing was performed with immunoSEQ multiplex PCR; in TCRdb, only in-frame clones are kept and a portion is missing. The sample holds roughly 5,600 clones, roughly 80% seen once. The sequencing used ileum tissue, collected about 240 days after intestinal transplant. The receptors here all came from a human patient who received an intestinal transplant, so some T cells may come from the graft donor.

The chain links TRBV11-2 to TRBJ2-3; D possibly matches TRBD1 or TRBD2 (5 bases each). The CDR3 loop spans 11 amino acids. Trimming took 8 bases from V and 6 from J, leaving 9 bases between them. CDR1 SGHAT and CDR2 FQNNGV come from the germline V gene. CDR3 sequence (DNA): TGTGCCAGCCCGAGGGGTGATACGCAGTATTTT. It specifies CASPRGDTQYF.

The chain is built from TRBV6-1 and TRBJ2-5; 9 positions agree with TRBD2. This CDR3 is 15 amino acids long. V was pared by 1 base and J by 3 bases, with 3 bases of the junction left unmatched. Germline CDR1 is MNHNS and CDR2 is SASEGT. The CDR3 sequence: CASSEELAGEETQYF. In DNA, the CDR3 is TGTGCCAGCAGTGAAGAGTTAGCGGGGGAAGAGACCCAGTACTTC.

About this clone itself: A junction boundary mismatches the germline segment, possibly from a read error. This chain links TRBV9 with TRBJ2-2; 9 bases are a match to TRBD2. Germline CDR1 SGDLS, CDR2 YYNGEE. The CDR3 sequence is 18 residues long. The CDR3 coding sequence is TGTGCCCGCAGCGACGAAGAGGCGGGGGGGCCGCGCACCGGGGAGCTGTTTTTT. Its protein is CARSDEEAGGPRTGELFF.